Listed below are T cell receptor beta chains from one sample, sequenced in a study of vaccination effects on CD4 cells after COVID-19. The protocol was immunoSEQ multiplex PCR, while the TCRdb copy is restricted to in-frame clones and leaves out a portion. Among approximately 70,000 clones, over 60% were seen once, and the ten largest hold around 4.6%. These receptors have no identified antigens. The sequencing used CD4+ T cells from PBMCs cultured with HIV peptides, collected before COVID-19 vaccination. Receptors originate from a human donor who had a prior SARS-CoV-2 infection. Each CDR3 is given with its conserved first and last residue. A D gene is named only where the DNA matches it firmly. Only part of the rows carry a size: once, few, many, or a class if the clone is expanded.

TRBV6-5	13	TRBD1	TRBJ2-7	NA	CASRRGPSGEQYF	TGTGCCAGCAGGAGGGGGCCCAGTGGGGAGCAGTACTTC
TRBV5-4	12	NA	TRBJ2-3	NA	CASSLVGNTQYF	TGTGCCAGCAGCTTGGTAGGAAATACGCAGTATTTT
TRBV5-5	15	NA	TRBJ2-1	NA	CASSLGGGRSGEQFF	TGTGCCAGCAGCTTGGGAGGGGGGAGGTCGGGAGAGCAGTTCTTC
TRBV5-5	16	NA	TRBJ1-2	NA	CASSLGSLQVVDGYTF	TGTGCCAGCAGCTTGGGATCCCTCCAGGTCGTCGATGGCTACACCTTC
TRBV18	15	TRBD1	TRBJ1-1	NA	CASSLTGTENTEAFF	TGTGCCAGCTCACTCACCGGGACAGAGAACACTGAAGCTTTCTTT
TRBV2	15	TRBD2	TRBJ2-2	once	CASSDLSGDTGELFF	TGTGCCAGCAGTGATCTTAGCGGGGACACCGGGGAGCTGTTTTTT
TRBV7-6	15	NA	TRBJ2-2	NA	CASSLVVSGTGELFF	TGTGCCAGCAGCTTAGTTGTGTCGGGTACCGGGGAGCTGTTTTTT
TRBV12-3/TRBV12-4	13	NA	TRBJ1-1	NA	CASSLLLSTEAFF	TGTGCCAGCAGTTTACTCCTGAGCACTGAAGCTTTCTTT
TRBV5-5	15	NA	TRBJ2-1	few	CASSLQTSSYNEQFF	TGTGCCAGCAGCTTGCAGACAAGCTCCTACAATGAGCAGTTCTTC
TRBV5-1	14	NA	TRBJ2-3	NA	CASSSGRFTDTQYF	TGCGCCAGCAGCTCGGGTCGATTCACAGATACGCAGTATTTT
TRBV4-2	15	TRBD1	TRBJ1-1	few	CASSQVDRGNTEAFF	TGTGCCAGCAGCCAAGTCGACAGGGGCAACACTGAAGCTTTCTTT
TRBV2	13	TRBD1	TRBJ1-6	NA	CASRQGPNSPLHF	TGTGCCAGCAGACAGGGGCCGAATTCACCCCTCCACTTT
TRBV5-1	16	NA	TRBJ2-3	NA	CASSLGPSRGTDTQYF	TGCGCCAGCAGCTTGGGTCCTAGCCGTGGCACAGATACGCAGTATTTT
TRBV30	11	NA	TRBJ2-5	once	CAWSGGETQYF	TGTGCCTGGAGTGGCGGAGAGACCCAGTACTTC
TRBV7-3	13	NA	TRBJ1-1	NA	CASSLVPNTEAFF	TGTGCCAGCAGCTTAGTTCCAAACACTGAAGCTTTCTTT
TRBV11-3	16	NA	TRBJ2-7	NA	CASSLVSLASNYEQYF	TGTGCCAGCAGCTTAGTTTCTCTAGCGTCAAACTACGAGCAGTACTTC
TRBV19	15	NA	TRBJ2-3	NA	CASRGLDSSTDTQYF	TGTGCCAGTAGGGGCCTAGACAGTAGCACAGATACGCAGTATTTT
TRBV7-9	13	TRBD1	TRBJ1-1	few	CASSLEGQAEAFF	TGTGCCAGCAGCTTAGAGGGACAGGCTGAAGCTTTCTTT
TRBV30	13	NA	TRBJ1-2	NA	CAWSPSGIRGYTF	TGTGCCTGGAGCCCCTCCGGGATCCGAGGCTACACCTTC
TRBV6-5	14	NA	TRBJ2-1	NA	CASSRQDSYNEQFF	TGTGCCAGCAGTCGACAGGATTCCTACAATGAGCAGTTCTTC
TRBV6-9	14	TRBD2	TRBJ2-7	NA	CASLWAGGRHEQYF	TGTGCCAGCCTATGGGCGGGAGGACGCCACGAGCAGTACTTC
TRBV6-6	17	NA	TRBJ1-4	NA	CASSQNSRGEDNEKLFF	TGTGCCAGCAGTCAAAACAGCAGGGGCGAGGATAATGAAAAACTGTTTTTT
TRBV19	17	NA	TRBJ1-1	NA	CASSIRGAHRVGTEAFF	TGTGCCAGTAGTATAAGGGGGGCCCACCGTGTTGGCACTGAAGCTTTCTTT
TRBV4-2	14	NA	TRBJ1-3	NA	CASSQPGSGNTIYF	TGTGCCAGCAGCCAGCCAGGCTCTGGAAACACCATATATTTT
TRBV5-4	14	NA	TRBJ2-4	few	CASSPEGASNIQYF	TGTGCCAGCAGCCCGGAGGGGGCCAGTAACATTCAGTACTTC
TRBV5-4	12	NA	TRBJ2-7	NA	CASSFPLGEQYF	TGTGCCAGCAGCTTTCCCCTAGGCGAGCAGTACTTC
TRBV4-2	17	TRBD2	TRBJ2-1	few	CASSRTGTSGGTNEQFF	TGTGCCAGCAGCCGGACCGGGACTAGCGGAGGGACCAATGAGCAGTTCTTC
TRBV7-8	16	TRBD1	TRBJ1-1	NA	CASSWTGGAHNTEAFF	TGTGCCAGCAGCTGGACAGGGGGCGCTCATAACACTGAAGCTTTCTTT
TRBV2	13	NA	TRBJ2-2	medium-sized	CASSEGYTGELFF	TGTGCCAGCAGTGAGGGGTACACCGGGGAGCTGTTTTTT
TRBV5-1	14	TRBD1	TRBJ2-7	NA	CASSLGGTGGEQYF	TGCGCCAGCAGCTTGGGTGGGACAGGGGGTGAGCAGTACTTC
TRBV4-2	16	NA	TRBJ2-3	NA	CASSQGDGPSTDTQYF	TGTGCCAGCAGCCAAGGGGACGGCCCTAGCACAGATACGCAGTATTTT
TRBV5-4	16	NA	TRBJ2-2	NA	CASSLVGRGNTGELFF	TGTGCCAGCAGCTTGGTGGGCAGGGGGAACACCGGGGAGCTGTTTTTT
TRBV24-1	15	NA	TRBJ2-1	NA	CATSGGTDSYNEQFF	TGTGCCACCAGTGGCGGGACAGATTCCTACAATGAGCAGTTCTTC
TRBV10-3	13	TRBD1	TRBJ1-5	NA	CAIGQGNNQPQHF	TGTGCCATCGGACAGGGGAATAATCAGCCCCAGCATTTT
TRBV20-1	14	TRBD2	TRBJ2-5	NA	CSASGLAGLETQYF	TGCAGTGCTAGTGGTCTAGCGGGATTGGAGACCCAGTACTTC
TRBV24-1	12	NA	TRBJ2-2	NA	CATTGDTGELFF	TGTGCCACCACGGGGGACACCGGGGAGCTGTTTTTT
TRBV7-8	17	TRBD2	TRBJ2-3	NA	CASSLETSGSYTDTQYF	TGTGCCAGCAGCTTAGAAACTAGCGGGAGTTATACAGATACGCAGTATTTT